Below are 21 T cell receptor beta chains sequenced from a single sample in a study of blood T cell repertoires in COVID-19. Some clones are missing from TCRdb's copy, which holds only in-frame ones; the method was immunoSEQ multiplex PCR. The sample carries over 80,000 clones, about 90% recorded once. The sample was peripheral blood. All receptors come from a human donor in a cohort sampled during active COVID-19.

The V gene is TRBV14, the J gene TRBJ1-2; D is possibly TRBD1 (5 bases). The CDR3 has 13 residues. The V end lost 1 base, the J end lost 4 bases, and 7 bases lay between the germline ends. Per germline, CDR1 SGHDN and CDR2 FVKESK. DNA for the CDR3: TGTGCCAGCAGCCAAGGACAGATCTATGGCTACACCTTC. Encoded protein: CASSQGQIYGYTF.

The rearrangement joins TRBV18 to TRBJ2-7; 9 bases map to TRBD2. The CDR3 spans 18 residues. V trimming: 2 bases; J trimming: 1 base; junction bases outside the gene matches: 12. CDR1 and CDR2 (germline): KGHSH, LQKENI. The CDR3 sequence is CASSPEMVLAGTSYEQYF. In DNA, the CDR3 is TGTGCCAGCTCACCAGAAATGGTGCTAGCGGGAACTTCCTACGAGCAGTACTTC.

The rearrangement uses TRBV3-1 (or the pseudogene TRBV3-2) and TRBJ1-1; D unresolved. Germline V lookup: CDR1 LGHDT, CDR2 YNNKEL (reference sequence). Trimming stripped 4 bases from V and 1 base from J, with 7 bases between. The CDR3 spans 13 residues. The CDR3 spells CASSPRQNTEAFF. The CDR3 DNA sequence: TGTGCCAGCAGCCCTCGACAGAACACTGAAGCTTTCTTT.

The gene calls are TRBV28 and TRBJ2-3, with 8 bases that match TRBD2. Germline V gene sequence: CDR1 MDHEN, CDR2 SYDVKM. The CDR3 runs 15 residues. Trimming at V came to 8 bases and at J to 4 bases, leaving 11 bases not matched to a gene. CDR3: CASLSGNDLPDTQYF. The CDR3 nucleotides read TGTGCCAGCCTTAGCGGGAACGACTTGCCAGATACGCAGTATTTT.

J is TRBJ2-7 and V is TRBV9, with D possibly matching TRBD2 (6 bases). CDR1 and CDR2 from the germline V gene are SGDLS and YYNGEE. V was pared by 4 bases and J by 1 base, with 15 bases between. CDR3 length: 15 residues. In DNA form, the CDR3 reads TGTGCCAGCAGCCCCCGCGGGGTGGAGTCCTACGAGCAGTACTTC. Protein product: CASSPRGVESYEQYF.

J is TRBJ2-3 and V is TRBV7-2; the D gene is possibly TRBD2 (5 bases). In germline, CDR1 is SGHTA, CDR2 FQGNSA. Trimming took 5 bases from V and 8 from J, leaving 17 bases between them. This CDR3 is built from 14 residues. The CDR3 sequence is CASSSGPVTGTQYF. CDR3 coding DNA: TGTGCCAGCAGCAGCGGACCGGTCACGGGTACGCAGTATTTT. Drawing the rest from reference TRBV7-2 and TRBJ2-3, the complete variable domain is GAGVSQSPSNKVTEKGKDVELRCDPISGHTALYWYRQSLGQGLEFLIYFQGNSAPDKSGLPSDRFSAERTGGSVSTLTIQRTQQEDSAVYLCASSSGPVTGTQYFGPGTRLTVL.

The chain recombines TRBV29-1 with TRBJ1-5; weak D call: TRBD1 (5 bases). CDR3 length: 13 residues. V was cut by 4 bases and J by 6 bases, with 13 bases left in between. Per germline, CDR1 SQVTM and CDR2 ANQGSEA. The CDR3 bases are TGCAGCGTTGGGGGGGACTGGGGTCAGCCCCAGCATTTT. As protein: CSVGGDWGQPQHF.

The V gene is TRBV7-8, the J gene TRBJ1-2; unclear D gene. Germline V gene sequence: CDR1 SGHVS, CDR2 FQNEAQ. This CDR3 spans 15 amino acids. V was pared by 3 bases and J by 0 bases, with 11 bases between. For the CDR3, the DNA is TGTGCCAGCAGCTTCGAGGAGACCACTAACTATGGCTACACCTTC. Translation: CASSFEETTNYGYTF.

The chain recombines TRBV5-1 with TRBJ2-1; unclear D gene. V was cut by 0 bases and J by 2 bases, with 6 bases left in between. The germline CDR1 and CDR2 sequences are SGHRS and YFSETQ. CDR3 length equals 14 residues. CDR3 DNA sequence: TGCGCCAGCAGCTTGGACTCCCCCTACAATGAGCAGTTCTTC. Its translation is CASSLDSPYNEQFF.

CDR3 amino acids: CASSAGTANEEQYF. The CDR3 coding sequence is TGTGCCAGCAGCGCTGGGACAGCCAATGAAGAGCAGTACTTC. The chain carries TRBV9 and TRBJ2-7; 7 nucleotides agree with TRBD1. J gave up 7 bases and V 3 bases, and 10 bases lay outside the gene matches. The V gene's germline CDR1 is SGDLS and CDR2 YYNGEE. CDR3 length equals 14 residues.

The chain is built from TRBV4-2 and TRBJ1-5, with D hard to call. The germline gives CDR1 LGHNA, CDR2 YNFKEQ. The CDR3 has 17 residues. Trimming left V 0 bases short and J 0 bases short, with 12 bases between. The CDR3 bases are TGTGCCAGCAGCCAAGATTTAATAATAAATAGCAATCAGCCCCAGCATTTT. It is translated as CASSQDLIINSNQPQHF.

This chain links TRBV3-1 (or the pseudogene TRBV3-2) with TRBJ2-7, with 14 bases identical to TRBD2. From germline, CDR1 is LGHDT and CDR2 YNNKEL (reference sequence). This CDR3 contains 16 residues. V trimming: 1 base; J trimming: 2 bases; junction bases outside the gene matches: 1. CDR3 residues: CASSQVTSGRAYEQYF. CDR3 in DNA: TGTGCCAGCAGCCAAGTGACTAGCGGGAGGGCCTACGAGCAGTACTTC.

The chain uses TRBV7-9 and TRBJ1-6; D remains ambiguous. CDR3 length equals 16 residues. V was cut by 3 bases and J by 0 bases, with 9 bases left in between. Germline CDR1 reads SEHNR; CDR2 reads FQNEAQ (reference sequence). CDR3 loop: CASSFIMSSYNSPLHF. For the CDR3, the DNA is TGTGCCAGCAGCTTTATTATGAGCTCCTATAATTCACCCCTCCACTTT.

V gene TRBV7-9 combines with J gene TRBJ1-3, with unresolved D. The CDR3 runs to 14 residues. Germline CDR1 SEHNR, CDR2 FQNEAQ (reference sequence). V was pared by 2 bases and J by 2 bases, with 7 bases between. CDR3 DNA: TGTGCCAGCAGCTTATCGGGTACTGGAAACACCATATATTTT. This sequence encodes CASSLSGTGNTIYF.

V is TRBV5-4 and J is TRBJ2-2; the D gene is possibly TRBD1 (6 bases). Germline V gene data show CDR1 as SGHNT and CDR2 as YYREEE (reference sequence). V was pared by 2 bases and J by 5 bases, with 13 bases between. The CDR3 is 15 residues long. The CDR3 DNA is TGTGCCAGCAGCTTCGGGGAACAGGGAACCGGGGAGCTGTTTTTT. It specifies CASSFGEQGTGELFF.

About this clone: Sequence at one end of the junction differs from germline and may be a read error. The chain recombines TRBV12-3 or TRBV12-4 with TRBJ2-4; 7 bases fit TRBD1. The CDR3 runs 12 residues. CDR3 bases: TGTGCCAGCAGTGCGAAGGGGGCCCCTTTGAGGTTC. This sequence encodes CASSAKGAPLRF.

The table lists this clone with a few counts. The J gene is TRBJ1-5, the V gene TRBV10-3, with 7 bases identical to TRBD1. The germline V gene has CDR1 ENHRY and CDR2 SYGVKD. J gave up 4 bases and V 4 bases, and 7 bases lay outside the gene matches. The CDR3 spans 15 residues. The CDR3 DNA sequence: TGTGCCATCAGTGGCCGGGACAGAGTGAATCAGCCCCAGCATTTT. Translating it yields CAISGRDRVNQPQHF.

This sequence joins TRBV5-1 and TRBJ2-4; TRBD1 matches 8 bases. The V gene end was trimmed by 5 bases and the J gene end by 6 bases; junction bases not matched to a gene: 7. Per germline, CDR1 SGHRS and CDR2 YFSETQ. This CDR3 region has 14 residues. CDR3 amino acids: CASRLQGAGNIQYF. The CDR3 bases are TGCGCCAGCAGGCTTCAGGGGGCAGGAAACATTCAGTACTTC. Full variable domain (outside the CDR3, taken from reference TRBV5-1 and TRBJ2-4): KAGVTQTPRYLIKTRGQQVTLSCSPISGHRSVSWYQQTPGQGLQFLFEYFSETQRNKGNFPGRFSGRQFSNSRSEMNVSTLELGDSALYLCASRLQGAGNIQYFGAGTRLSVL.

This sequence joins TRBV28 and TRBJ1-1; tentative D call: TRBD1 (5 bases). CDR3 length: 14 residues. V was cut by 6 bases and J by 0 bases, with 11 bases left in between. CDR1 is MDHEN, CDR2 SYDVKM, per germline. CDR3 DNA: TGTGCCAGCAGGGGGCGCTTAGTGAACACTGAAGCTTTCTTT. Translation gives CASRGRLVNTEAFF.

The CDR3 protein is CASSPLGQMNTEAFF. DNA of the CDR3: TGTGCCAGCTCACCATTAGGACAGATGAACACTGAAGCTTTCTTT. The chain joins TRBV18 to TRBJ1-1; D may be TRBD1 (6 bases). The CDR3 has 15 residues. Trimming cost V 2 bases and J 0 bases, with 10 bases left between them. Germline V gene lookup returns CDR1 KGHSH and CDR2 LQKENI.

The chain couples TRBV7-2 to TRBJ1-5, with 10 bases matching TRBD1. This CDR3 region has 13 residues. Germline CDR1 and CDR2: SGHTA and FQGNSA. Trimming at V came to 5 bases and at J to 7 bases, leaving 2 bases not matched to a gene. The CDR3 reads CASSRTGGQPQHF. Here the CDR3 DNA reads TGTGCCAGCAGCCGGACAGGGGGGCAGCCCCAGCATTTT. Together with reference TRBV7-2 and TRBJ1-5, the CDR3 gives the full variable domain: GAGVSQSPSNKVTEKGKDVELRCDPISGHTALYWYRQSLGQGLEFLIYFQGNSAPDKSGLPSDRFSAERTGGSVSTLTIQRTQQEDSAVYLCASSRTGGQPQHFGDGTRLSIL.